This is a list of T cell receptor beta chains from one sample in a study of beta chain features in type 1 diabetes. Using immunoSEQ multiplex PCR, the repertoire was profiled, and TCRdb retains in-frame clones only, with some absent. The sample shows roughly 160,000 clones, 7.5% to 9.5% of them seen only once. The sequenced sample consisted of central memory CD4+ T cells from blood. The receptors here all came from a woman aged 18-29 years with type 1 diabetes. The CDR3 runs from the conserved cysteine through the conserved F or W. The D gene is left open where the match is weak. Only part of the rows carry a size: once, few, many, or a class if the clone is expanded.

v_call: TRBV18
d_call: TRBD2
clone_size: .
j_call: TRBJ2-7
cdr3_aa: CASSRLADSGEQYF
cdr3_nt: TGTGCCAGCTCGCGGCTAGCGGATTCTGGGGAGCAGTACTTC

v_call: TRBV19
d_call: TRBD1
clone_size: few
j_call: TRBJ1-2
cdr3_aa: CASSPTRTGSYGYTF
cdr3_nt: TGTGCCAGTAGTCCGACCCGGACAGGCTCCTATGGCTACACCTTC

v_call: TRBV4-3
d_call: .
clone_size: few
j_call: TRBJ2-5
cdr3_aa: CASSQDLTGAGGETQYF
cdr3_nt: TGCGCCAGCAGCCAAGATCTGACAGGCGCAGGAGGCGAGACCCAGTACTTC

v_call: TRBV6-5
d_call: .
clone_size: few
j_call: TRBJ1-2
cdr3_aa: CASSAVTNYGYTF
cdr3_nt: TGTGCCAGCAGTGCAGTCACGAACTATGGCTACACCTTC

v_call: TRBV28
d_call: .
clone_size: few
j_call: TRBJ2-7
cdr3_aa: CASISGGTDYEQYF
cdr3_nt: TGTGCCAGCATTTCGGGGGGCACGGACTACGAGCAGTACTTC

v_call: TRBV5-1
d_call: TRBD1
clone_size: few
j_call: TRBJ2-5
cdr3_aa: CASSFGQAQETQYF
cdr3_nt: TGCGCCAGCAGCTTCGGACAGGCGCAAGAGACCCAGTACTTC

v_call: TRBV6-6
d_call: TRBD1
clone_size: few
j_call: TRBJ1-2
cdr3_aa: CASSYSGQRNYGYTF
cdr3_nt: TGTGCCAGCAGTTACTCGGGACAGAGAAACTATGGCTACACCTTC

v_call: TRBV9
d_call: .
clone_size: .
j_call: TRBJ1-1
cdr3_aa: CASSVGTLNTEAFF
cdr3_nt: TGTGCCAGCAGCGTCGGGACACTAAACACTGAAGCTTTCTTT

v_call: TRBV5-4
d_call: .
clone_size: .
j_call: TRBJ2-5
cdr3_aa: CASSSGQTPETQYF
cdr3_nt: TGTGCCAGCAGCTCAGGACAGACCCCGGAGACCCAGTACTTC

v_call: TRBV7-3
d_call: TRBD2
clone_size: .
j_call: TRBJ2-1
cdr3_aa: CASSSPPGLAGRNEQFF
cdr3_nt: TGTGCCAGCAGCTCACCACCGGGACTAGCGGGAAGGAATGAGCAGTTCTTC

v_call: TRBV5-4
d_call: TRBD2
clone_size: .
j_call: TRBJ2-1
cdr3_aa: CASSPPGLTDEQFF
cdr3_nt: TGTGCCAGCAGCCCCCCGGGACTAACTGATGAGCAGTTCTTC

v_call: TRBV27
d_call: .
clone_size: few
j_call: TRBJ2-1
cdr3_aa: CASSRKTGVYNEQFF
cdr3_nt: TGTGCCAGCAGTAGAAAGACGGGGGTGTACAATGAGCAGTTCTTC

v_call: TRBV19
d_call: .
clone_size: .
j_call: TRBJ2-4
cdr3_aa: CASSMQGAKNIQYF
cdr3_nt: TGTGCCAGTAGTATGCAGGGGGCCAAAAACATTCAGTACTTC

v_call: TRBV7-2
d_call: .
clone_size: .
j_call: TRBJ1-2
cdr3_aa: CASSYGEGRGQMSYTF
cdr3_nt: TGTGCCAGCAGCTACGGAGAGGGCAGGGGCCAAATGAGCTACACCTTC

v_call: TRBV9
d_call: TRBD1
clone_size: few
j_call: TRBJ2-7
cdr3_aa: CASSAGTDYEQYF
cdr3_nt: TGTGCCAGCAGCGCGGGGACAGACTACGAGCAGTACTTC

v_call: TRBV19
d_call: .
clone_size: many
j_call: TRBJ1-5
cdr3_aa: CASGAAGYSNQPQHF
cdr3_nt: TGTGCCAGTGGAGCGGCGGGATATAGCAATCAGCCCCAGCATTTT

v_call: TRBV19
d_call: TRBD1
clone_size: .
j_call: TRBJ2-7
cdr3_aa: CASSIAPGTGGYEQYF
cdr3_nt: TGTGCCAGTAGTATAGCCCCCGGGACAGGGGGATACGAGCAGTACTTC

v_call: TRBV9
d_call: TRBD1
clone_size: .
j_call: TRBJ2-1
cdr3_aa: CASTVGTGGEQFF
cdr3_nt: TGTGCCAGCACCGTTGGGACAGGAGGTGAGCAGTTCTTC

v_call: TRBV4-3
d_call: TRBD2
clone_size: few
j_call: TRBJ2-5
cdr3_aa: CASSQPNLGGGETQYF
cdr3_nt: TGCGCCAGCAGCCAACCCAATTTGGGGGGAGGGGAGACCCAGTACTTC

v_call: TRBV28
d_call: TRBD1
clone_size: .
j_call: TRBJ1-4
cdr3_aa: CASSSGQGGEKLFF
cdr3_nt: TGTGCCAGCAGTTCGGGACAGGGGGGAGAAAAACTGTTTTTT

v_call: TRBV10-3
d_call: .
clone_size: .
j_call: TRBJ2-3
cdr3_aa: CAMRTQDTQYF
cdr3_nt: TGTGCCATGCGGACTCAGGATACGCAGTATTTT

v_call: TRBV7-2
d_call: .
clone_size: many
j_call: TRBJ2-5
cdr3_aa: CASSLLGGLETQYF
cdr3_nt: TGTGCCAGCAGCTTACTCGGGGGGCTAGAGACCCAGTACTTC

v_call: TRBV5-4
d_call: .
clone_size: few
j_call: TRBJ2-3
cdr3_aa: CASSRLADTQYF
cdr3_nt: TGTGCCAGCAGCAGACTTGCAGATACGCAGTATTTT

v_call: TRBV5-4
d_call: .
clone_size: .
j_call: TRBJ2-1
cdr3_aa: CASSFLGNNEQFF
cdr3_nt: TGTGCCAGCAGCTTCCTCGGGAACAATGAGCAGTTCTTC

v_call: TRBV15
d_call: .
clone_size: .
j_call: TRBJ2-3
cdr3_aa: CATSSLRGGGDTQYF
cdr3_nt: TGTGCCACCAGCAGCCTAAGGGGGGGCGGGGATACGCAGTATTTT

v_call: TRBV7-3
d_call: TRBD2
clone_size: .
j_call: TRBJ2-1
cdr3_aa: CASSPGRNEQFF
cdr3_nt: TGTGCCAGCAGCCCCGGGAGGAATGAGCAGTTCTTC

v_call: TRBV5-1
d_call: .
clone_size: .
j_call: TRBJ2-5
cdr3_aa: CASSLAGGETQYF
cdr3_nt: TGCGCCAGCAGCTTAGCAGGAGGAGAGACCCAGTACTTC

v_call: TRBV7-2
d_call: .
clone_size: .
j_call: TRBJ1-1
cdr3_aa: CASSLPGGEGTEAFF
cdr3_nt: TGTGCCAGCAGCTTACCGGGGGGGGAGGGCACTGAAGCTTTCTTT

v_call: TRBV11-2
d_call: .
clone_size: few
j_call: TRBJ1-2
cdr3_aa: CASSIDGNYGYTF
cdr3_nt: TGTGCCAGCAGCATCGACGGGAACTATGGCTACACCTTC

v_call: TRBV6-5
d_call: .
clone_size: few
j_call: TRBJ2-5
cdr3_aa: CASREVGQETQYF
cdr3_nt: TGTGCCAGCAGGGAGGTCGGCCAAGAGACCCAGTACTTC

v_call: TRBV7-8
d_call: .
clone_size: few
j_call: TRBJ1-1
cdr3_aa: CASSHSSSKNTEAFF
cdr3_nt: TGTGCCAGCAGCCACTCGAGTTCCAAGAACACTGAAGCTTTCTTT

v_call: TRBV15
d_call: .
clone_size: few
j_call: TRBJ1-2
cdr3_aa: CATGEGMRYGYTF
cdr3_nt: TGTGCCACCGGAGAGGGAATGAGGTATGGCTACACCTTC